This passage covers 21 T cell receptor beta chains from one sample sequenced in a study of regulatory T cells in long-lasting Graves disease. Arm-PCR with iRepertoire HTBI primers amplified the CDR3 regions for these TCR beta libraries. TCRdb called the multiplex PCR reads again in MiXCR, with one record for every CDR3 protein. The sample carries a few hundred thousand distinct CDR3 sequences, around 20% recorded once. Time point noted: persistent/refractory GD, antithyroid drugs over 5 years with positive TRAb. Extracted PBMC RNA gave rise to the TCR library. Sequencing was performed on peripheral blood mononuclear cells (PBMCs), taken when the disease was refractory, from a patient treated with antithyroid drugs. These receptors were collected from a female donor with Graves disease.

This clonotype was counted at least ten times. The chain couples TRBV7-8 to TRBJ1-1; TRBD1 agrees at 8 bases. Germline CDR1 reads SGHVS; CDR2 reads FQNEAQ. The CDR3 spans 14 residues. V lost 4 bases to trimming and J lost 3 bases; unmatched junction nucleotides: 4. CDR3 DNA: TGTGCCAGCAGCTGGACAGGGTTCGACACTGAAGCTTTCTTT. The encoded protein is CASSWTGFDTEAFF.

Comment on this clonotype: It is likely a read error, because the conserved phenylalanine at the end of the CDR3 is missing. The chain links TRBV27 to TRBJ2-7; TRBD2 matches 9 bases. CDR1 and CDR2 (germline): MNHEY, SMNVEV (reference sequence). The CDR3 is made up of 17 amino acids. J lost 3 bases, V lost 3 bases, and 12 bases had no gene match. The CDR3 spells CASSFGFETSGVYEQYL. The CDR3 DNA sequence: TGTGCCAGCAGTTTCGGTTTCGAGACTAGCGGTGTCTACGAGCAGTACCTC.

This clonotype was observed a handful of times. The chain joins TRBV6-1 to TRBJ1-4; 8 nucleotides align to TRBD1. This CDR3 spans 14 amino acids. V dropped 2 bases and J dropped 10; count of bases not matched to a gene: 6. CDR1 is MNHNS and CDR2 is SASEGT in the germline V gene. The CDR3 bases are TGTGCCAGCAGTGAATCCGGGACAGGAGGAAAACTGTTTTTT. Translation gives CASSESGTGGKLFF.

The chain uses TRBV6-5 and TRBJ2-1; D is ambiguous. The germline V gene has CDR1 MNHEY and CDR2 SVGAGI. This CDR3 contains 17 residues. Trimming shortened V by 0 bases and J by 2 bases, and 14 bases separated the two germline ends. CDR3 DNA sequence: TGTGCCAGCAGTTACTCCCCCCGACCCGGACCCTACAATGAGCAGTTCTTC. Translating gives CASSYSPRPGPYNEQFF.

This clonotype was recorded many times. The V and J genes are TRBV2 and TRBJ1-2; 9 positions agree with TRBD1. CDR1 and CDR2 (germline): SNHLY, FYNNEI. The CDR3 contains 15 residues. V shed 7 bases and J 4 bases; nucleotides not matched to a gene: 10. The CDR3 is CASTTDRGESYGYTF. CDR3 DNA sequence: TGTGCCAGCACTACGGACAGGGGAGAAAGCTATGGCTACACCTTC.

This clonotype occurred a few times. The chain's CDR3 is CASLRGSMNTEAFF. CDR3 DNA sequence: TGTGCCAGTTTGAGAGGAAGCATGAACACTGAAGCTTTCTTT. The chain combines TRBV19 with TRBJ1-1; D not resolved. This CDR3 comprises 14 residues. V shed 8 bases and J shed 0 bases, with 13 bases lying between them. Germline V gives CDR1 LNHDA, CDR2 SQIVND (reference sequence).

The chain recombines TRBV27 with TRBJ2-7; 11 bases map to TRBD2. Germline CDR1 is MNHEY and CDR2 is SMNVEV (reference sequence). V lost 6 bases and J lost 2; bases outside the gene matches: 9. The CDR3 loop spans 16 amino acids. The CDR3 spells CASRSVTSGNTYEQYF. CDR3 sequence (DNA): TGTGCCAGCAGGAGCGTGACTAGCGGGAATACCTACGAGCAGTACTTC.

In this sample, this clonotype turned up a few times. A much larger clonotype is one base distant, so this may be a read error. This chain connects TRBV7-9 to TRBJ1-1; 7 nucleotides line up with TRBD1. V lost 5 bases, J lost 7 bases, and 10 bases stayed unmatched. The CDR3 has 14 residues. CDR1 and CDR2 from the germline V gene are SEHNR and FQNEAQ (reference sequence). The CDR3 loop is CASSPRQGLNEAFF. The CDR3 DNA is TGTGCCAGCAGCCCCCGACAGGGATTAAATGAAGCTTTCTTT.

Comments on this clonotype: Since a much larger clone is just one base distant, this may be a read error. V is TRBV28 and J is TRBJ1-2; D unclear. CDR3 size: 12 residues. From germline, CDR1 is MDHEN and CDR2 SYDVKM. The CDR3 protein is CASRRTGLGHTF. The CDR3 DNA follows: TGTGCCAGCAGGCGGACTGGGCTTGGCCACACCTTC.

This clonotype turned up a few times. The rearrangement uses TRBV27 and TRBJ1-6; TRBD1 is a possible D gene (6 bases). Deletions cut 6 bases from V and 9 bases from J, with 15 bases between. CDR3 length equals 14 residues. CDR1 MNHEY and CDR2 SMNVEV come from the germline V gene (reference sequence). CDR3 in amino acids: CASSYRDLGSPLHF. DNA of the CDR3: TGTGCCAGCAGCTACAGGGACCTGGGTTCACCCCTCCACTTT.

This clonotype has a handful of counts. The chain has TRBV30 and TRBJ2-7, with 10 bases identical to TRBD1. Trimming at V came to 2 bases and at J to 3 bases, leaving 4 bases not matched to a gene. The germline CDR1 and CDR2 sequences are GTSNPN and SVGIG (reference sequence). There are 14 residues in the CDR3. This CDR3 is CAWSPDRGHYEQYF. CDR3 coding DNA: TGTGCCTGGAGTCCTGACAGGGGGCACTACGAGCAGTACTTC.

There are many counts of this clonotype. The chain is built from TRBV30 and TRBJ1-4, with D maybe TRBD1 (5 bases). The CDR3 runs to 15 residues. The germline V gene encodes CDR1 GTSNPN and CDR2 SVGIG (reference sequence). V dropped 2 bases and J dropped 5 bases, with 15 bases sitting between them. DNA for the CDR3: TGTGCCTGGAGTCCTCACGGGGGTTCGAATGAAAAACTGTTTTTT. Translation gives CAWSPHGGSNEKLFF.

In this sample, this clonotype turned up a few times. V is TRBV20-1 and J is TRBJ2-1; 9 bases line up with TRBD2. The V segment lost 6 bases and the J segment 0 bases; nucleotides outside the gene matches: 3. The CDR3 has 14 amino acids. Per the germline V gene, CDR1 is DFQATT and CDR2 is SNEGSKA (reference sequence). The CDR3 reads CSAISGSSYNEQFF. As DNA, the CDR3 is TGCAGTGCCATTAGCGGGAGCTCCTACAATGAGCAGTTCTTC.

This clonotype was observed once. The chain is built from TRBV6-1 and TRBJ2-3, with TRBD2 matching 8 bases. The J segment lost 7 bases and the V segment lost 8 bases, leaving 8 bases of the junction unmatched. CDR3 size: 13 residues. Per germline, CDR1 MNHNS and CDR2 SASEGT. The CDR3: CASHVSGRNTQYF. The CDR3 DNA is TGTGCCAGCCATGTGAGCGGGAGAAATACGCAGTATTTT.

Worth noting for this clonotype: It may be a read error: a sequence one base away is much more abundant. The rearrangement uses TRBV27 and TRBJ1-1; D ambiguous. The CDR3 extends over 15 amino acids. The germline CDR1 and CDR2 sequences are MNHEY and SMNVEV (reference sequence). DNA of the CDR3: TGTGCCAGCAGTATCGAGGGAACTTGGAACACTGAAACTTTCTTT. It translates to CASSIEGTWNTETFF.

This chain joins TRBV19 and TRBJ1-1; 9 nucleotides align to TRBD1. This CDR3 region has 13 residues. Trimming at V came to 6 bases and at J to 8 bases, leaving 7 bases not matched to a gene. Germline values: CDR1 LNHDA, CDR2 SQIVND (reference sequence). The CDR3, as DNA: TGTGCCAGTAGCCCAACGGGACAGGGAGAAGCTTTCTTT. This codes for CASSPTGQGEAFF.

The chain uses TRBV28 and TRBJ1-4, with no clear D. V lost 3 bases, J lost 4 bases, and 18 bases lay in between. CDR3 size: 17 residues. Germline V gene data show CDR1 as MDHEN and CDR2 as SYDVKM. CDR3 residues: CASSLPAGWYSNEKLFF. The CDR3 DNA sequence: TGTGCCAGCAGTTTGCCCGCTGGATGGTATAGTAATGAAAAACTGTTTTTT.

This clonotype has a handful of counts. The chain couples TRBV13 to TRBJ2-7; TRBD2 aligns across 11 bases. CDR3 length: 16 residues. The junction had 7 bases not matched to a gene; V was cut back by 5 bases and J by 1 base. The germline V gene encodes CDR1 PRHDT and CDR2 FYEKMQ (reference sequence). CDR3 residues: CASSQILAGESYEQYF. The DNA for the CDR3 is TGTGCCAGCAGCCAGATACTAGCGGGAGAATCCTACGAGCAGTACTTC.

Turning to this clonotype: Because it lacks the conserved phenylalanine or tryptophan at the end, this CDR3 is likely a read error. This chain uses TRBV5-1 with TRBJ2-7; 7 bases match TRBD1. V dropped 4 bases and J dropped 5; count of bases not matched to a gene: 12. CDR1 and CDR2 from the germline V gene are SGHRS and YFSETQ. CDR3 length equals 15 residues. CDR3: CASSTMTGWNNEQYL. CDR3 DNA: TGCGCCAGCAGCACCATGACAGGGTGGAATAACGAGCAGTACCTC.

This clonotype was observed a handful of times. The chain joins TRBV4-1 to TRBJ1-4, with D tentatively TRBD1 (6 bases). CDR1 is MGHRA, CDR2 YSYEKL, per germline. The CDR3 length is 16 residues. Trimming removed 2 bases from V and 7 bases from J, with 17 bases in between. CDR3 region: CASSQPTGSVSEKLFF. In DNA form, the CDR3 reads TGCGCCAGCAGCCAACCAACAGGGAGCGTTAGTGAAAAACTGTTTTTT.

The rearrangement uses TRBV20-1 and TRBJ2-7; D tentatively reads TRBD1 or TRBD2 (7 bases each). The germline gives CDR1 DFQATT, CDR2 SNEGSKA (reference sequence). V was pared by 6 bases and J by 0 bases, with 12 bases between. This CDR3 is 13 amino acids long. The CDR3 loop reads CSAVRGGSYEQYF. The CDR3 nucleotides are TGCAGTGCCGTCAGGGGGGGCTCCTACGAGCAGTACTTC.